Given below is one TCR beta chain in context. Its antigen is undetermined. The V segment lost 7 bases and the J segment 5 bases; nucleotides outside the gene matches: 8. The CDR3 is 13 residues long. The germline CDR1 and CDR2 sequences are SQVTM and ANQGSEA. cDNA serving as the sequencing template came from extracted, reverse transcribed RNA. Here immunoSEQ multiplex PCR was the method, and the copy in TCRdb shows in-frame clones only, minus some. The sample carries about 76,000 clones, approximately 66% recorded once. The treatment: oral pan-JAK inhibitor, 5-10 mg twice daily. The sample is drawn from a study of CD8+ T cells in alopecia areata. Study observations and caveats: The study found TCR sharing across patients less clear than in mice, possibly for HLA reasons.

The chain employs TRBV29-1 and TRBJ1-5, with TRBD1 matching over 7 bases. The TCR originated in a human donor with alopecia areata. Sequencing used CD8+ T cells sorted from blood, obtained at week 24, from a patient treated with tofacitinib. The CDR3 protein is CSAMTGYYQPQHF. Written as DNA, the CDR3 is TGCAGCGCCATGACAGGGTATTATCAGCCCCAGCATTTT.